A single sample gave rise to the 28 T cell receptor beta chains below, sequenced in a study of T-cell memory formation after mild COVID-19. TCRdb ran MiXCR on the 5' RACE reads and lists one entry per CDR3 protein. The table lists some 130,000 distinct CDR3 sequences, less than 6.5% of them singletons. Sequencing input: PBMCs or a T cell subset sorted from them (not recorded which). The receptors originated from an adult woman who had mild COVID-19 (a few samples of this study predate the infection). Cell type and time point are not known.

V and J are TRBV9 and TRBJ2-7, with TRBD1 matching 11 bases. The CDR3 consists of 13 residues. CDR1 is SGDLS, CDR2 YYNGEE, per germline. V lost 6 bases to trimming and J lost 7 bases; unmatched junction nucleotides: 6. The CDR3 here is CASNGGTGGEQYF. The CDR3 nucleotides read TGTGCCAGCAACGGGGGGACAGGGGGTGAGCAGTACTTC. Full variable domain (missing parts from reference TRBV9 and TRBJ2-7): DSGVTQTPKHLITATGQRVTLRCSPRSGDLSVYWYQQSLDQGLQFLIQYYNGEERAKGNILERFSAQQFPDLHSELNLSSLELGDSALYFCASNGGTGGEQYFGPGTRLTVT.

Ten or more counts support this clonotype. The chain recombines TRBV30 with TRBJ1-3; D call uncertain. This CDR3 has 15 amino acids. V lost 1 base and J lost 0, with 10 bases in between. Germline V gene sequence: CDR1 GTSNPN, CDR2 SVGIG (reference sequence). Here the CDR3 DNA reads TGTGCCTGGAGTGATGCAGGCAACTCTGGAAACACCATATATTTT. Translating gives CAWSDAGNSGNTIYF.

The chain employs TRBV3-1 and TRBJ1-1; a possible D gene is TRBD1 (6 bases). This CDR3 spans 16 amino acids. Germline CDR1 LGHDT, CDR2 YNNKEL (reference sequence). Trimming took off 0 bases at V and 1 base at J, with 12 bases between the two ends. Written as DNA, the CDR3 is TGTGCCAGCAGCCAAGATTTTTGGACAGCGAACACTGAAGCTTTCTTT. Residues: CASSQDFWTANTEAFF. The entire variable domain, with the rest obtained from reference TRBV3-1 and TRBJ1-1, is as follows: DTAVSQTPKYLVTQMGNDKSIKCEQNLGHDTMYWYKQDSKKFLKIMFSYNNKELIINETVPNRFSPKSPDKAHLNLHINSLELGDSAVYFCASSQDFWTANTEAFFGQGTRLTVV.

This clonotype was detected a few times. The chain uses TRBV10-3 and TRBJ1-2; D is uncertain. V dropped 2 bases and J dropped 3 bases, with 7 bases sitting between them. CDR1 and CDR2 from the germline V gene are ENHRY and SYGVKD. This CDR3 region has 13 residues. DNA of the CDR3: TGTGCCATCAGTGAGGGGTATGACTATGGCTACACCTTC. Translation gives CAISEGYDYGYTF.

The V and J genes are TRBV20-1 and TRBJ2-3, with 11 bases identical to TRBD2. The V segment lost 1 base and the J segment 2 bases; nucleotides outside the gene matches: 2. The CDR3 is 15 residues long. From germline, CDR1 is DFQATT and CDR2 SNEGSKA (reference sequence). The CDR3 spells CSARGLAGITDTQYF. In nucleotides, the CDR3 is TGCAGTGCTAGAGGACTAGCGGGGATCACAGATACGCAGTATTTT.

There are a few counts of this clonotype. This chain joins TRBV29-1 and TRBJ1-2, with 7 positions matching TRBD1. V was pared by 3 bases and J by 5 bases, with 9 bases of the junction left unmatched. There are 14 residues in the CDR3. The germline V gene has CDR1 SQVTM and CDR2 ANQGSEA. The CDR3 DNA sequence: TGCAGCGTTGAGGGGACAGACCTCTTATATGGCTACACCTTC. Translating it yields CSVEGTDLLYGYTF.

This clonotype was seen at least ten times. V is TRBV6-2 or TRBV6-3 and J is TRBJ2-7; D is ambiguous. Germline values: CDR1 MNHEY, CDR2 SVGEGT. V was trimmed by 5 bases and J by 3 bases, leaving 5 bases between them. CDR3 size: 11 residues. In DNA, the CDR3 is TGTGCCAGCAGTCAGAACTACGAGCAGTACTTC. This codes for CASSQNYEQYF.

The chain employs TRBV2 and TRBJ1-1; maybe TRBD1 (5 bases). Trimming shortened V by 6 bases and J by 6 bases, and 14 bases separated the two germline ends. The CDR3 has 13 residues. CDR1 is SNHLY, CDR2 FYNNEI, per germline. CDR3 coding DNA: TGTGCCAGCAGGGGGGACCATCACCCTGAAGCTTTCTTT. Amino acids: CASRGDHHPEAFF.

This clonotype was counted at least ten times. The chain has TRBV6-6 and TRBJ2-7; 7 bases are shared with TRBD2. V shed 7 bases, J shed 1 base, and the junction held 4 bases outside the gene matches. Germline V gene data show CDR1 as MNHNY and CDR2 as SVGAGI (reference sequence). This CDR3 is built from 13 residues. The CDR3 sequence is CASTWGGSYEQYF. DNA for the CDR3: TGTGCCAGCACCTGGGGGGGGTCCTACGAGCAGTACTTC.

The chain joins TRBV6-5 to TRBJ2-4; D possibly uses TRBD1 or TRBD2 (6 bases each). This CDR3 has 20 amino acids. V was shortened by 6 bases and J by 0 bases, with 27 bases between the two germline ends. Germline V lookup: CDR1 MNHEY, CDR2 SVGAGI. CDR3 sequence (DNA): TGTGCCAGCAGCCCCTTCCCCTACGGGGGCACAAGACTAGCCAAAAACATTCAGTACTTC. Amino acids: CASSPFPYGGTRLAKNIQYF.

This clonotype was detected only once. One base away lies a much larger clone, so this may be a sequencing read error. The chain employs TRBV29-1 and TRBJ2-3; unclear D gene. V lost 3 bases and J lost 3, with 7 bases in between. Germline values: CDR1 SQVTM, CDR2 ANQGSEA. The length of the CDR3 is 12 residues. The CDR3 sequence is CSVEPWTDTQYF. The CDR3 DNA reads TGCAGCGTTGAGCCGTGGACAGATACGCAGTATTTT.

J is TRBJ2-4 and V is TRBV5-1; D is unclear. Between the trimmed V and J ends, which lost 2 bases and 5 bases, there was a span of 8 bases. The CDR3 length is 13 residues. The germline CDR1 and CDR2 sequences are SGHRS and YFSETQ. The DNA of the CDR3 is TGCGCCAGCAGCTTTGAAGCGCAAAACATTCAGTACTTC. Translated, it gives CASSFEAQNIQYF.

This clonotype was counted a few times. The rearrangement links TRBV2 to TRBJ1-5; 8 nucleotides match TRBD1. The CDR3 covers 14 residues. Germline assignment: CDR1 SNHLY and CDR2 FYNNEI. V lost 3 bases, J lost 7 bases, and 5 bases stayed unmatched. In DNA, the CDR3 is TGTGCCAGCAGTGAGACAGGGGTTAGCCAGCCCCAGCATTTT. Residues: CASSETGVSQPQHF.

About this clonotype itself: With a much larger clone just one base away, this may be a read error. The chain joins TRBV25-1 to TRBJ2-7; no definite D call. The V and J ends lost 0 bases and 5 bases respectively, with 8 bases between them. Germline values: CDR1 MGHDK, CDR2 SYGVNS. The CDR3 extends over 13 amino acids. The CDR3 DNA sequence: TGTGCCAGCAGTGAATATGTGTGGAACGAGCAGTACTTC. Its protein product is CASSEYVWNEQYF.

This sequence joins TRBV2 and TRBJ1-1; D remains ambiguous. V lost 1 base and J lost 4, with 7 bases in between. CDR1 and CDR2 (germline): SNHLY, FYNNEI. The CDR3 is made up of 13 amino acids. The CDR3 region is CASSEVIVTEAFF. As DNA, the CDR3 is TGTGCCAGCAGTGAAGTTATAGTCACTGAAGCTTTCTTT.

The CDR3 here is CADPTTLSDEQYF. The CDR3 DNA is TGTGCCGACCCGACGACCTTAAGCGACGAGCAGTACTTC. The chain links TRBV12-3 or TRBV12-4 to TRBJ2-7, with no clear D. The CDR3 covers 13 residues. V was trimmed by 11 bases and J by 5 bases, leaving 19 bases between them.

The V call is TRBV12-3 or TRBV12-4, the J call TRBJ2-3, with 13 bases fitting TRBD2. Unmatched junction bases numbered 4, after V lost 5 bases and J lost 2 bases. CDR3 length: 16 amino acids. The DNA of the CDR3 is TGTGCCAGCAGTAGGGGACTAGCGGGGCCCACAGATACGCAGTATTTT. Its translation: CASSRGLAGPTDTQYF.

The chain links TRBV29-1 to TRBJ2-7; 8 nucleotides agree with TRBD2. CDR3 length: 13 residues. Germline values: CDR1 SQVTM, CDR2 ANQGSEA. V shed 8 bases and J 6 bases; nucleotides not matched to a gene: 12. The CDR3 here is CSTREAGFGEQYF. As DNA, the CDR3 is TGCAGCACGCGGGAGGCGGGATTTGGCGAGCAGTACTTC.

In its sample, this clonotype was seen a few times. The rearrangement joins TRBV6-2 or TRBV6-3 to TRBJ2-7; D is perhaps TRBD2 (6 bases). There are 15 residues in the CDR3. Looked up from germline, CDR1 is MNHEY and CDR2 is SVGEGT. Trimming cost V 5 bases and J 2 bases, with 16 bases left between them. The CDR3 DNA sequence: TGTGCCAGCAGTGGCTCGAGGCGGGGCACCTACGAGCAGTACTTC. The encoded protein is CASSGSRRGTYEQYF.

In this sample, this clonotype turned up a few times. The gene calls are TRBV9 and TRBJ2-3, with 7 positions matching TRBD2. CDR3 length equals 15 residues. Germline V CDR1 and CDR2: SGDLS, YYNGEE. Losses at the gene ends were 0 bases for V and 3 bases for J; bases not matched to a gene: 4. DNA of the CDR3: TGTGCCAGCAGCGTAGAGGAGGGAGGGACAGATACGCAGTATTTT. Protein sequence: CASSVEEGGTDTQYF.

This clonotype has ten or more counts. The genes are TRBV5-1 and TRBJ2-6; D is uncertain. There are 16 residues in the CDR3. Per the germline V gene, CDR1 is SGHRS and CDR2 is YFSETQ. V lost 4 bases and J 4 bases, leaving 15 bases between the germline ends. This CDR3 is CASSRRTGEGANVLTF. The CDR3, as DNA: TGCGCCAGCAGCCGACGGACGGGTGAAGGGGCCAACGTCCTGACTTTC.

In its sample, this clonotype was seen a few times. The chain has TRBV9 and TRBJ2-3; the match to TRBD1 covers 9 bases. CDR3 length: 15 residues. Looked up from germline, CDR1 is SGDLS and CDR2 is YYNGEE. Trimming at V came to 4 bases and at J to 6 bases, leaving 9 bases not matched to a gene. The CDR3 spells CASSYSGTGPDTQYF. In DNA, the CDR3 is TGTGCCAGCAGCTACTCCGGGACAGGGCCCGATACGCAGTATTTT.

The V and J genes are TRBV12-3 or TRBV12-4 and TRBJ2-7; perhaps TRBD1 as D (5 bases). Trimming removed 1 base at V and 3 bases at J, with 10 bases between. The CDR3 totals 14 residues. CDR3 DNA sequence: TGTGCCAGCAGTTTAGAGGGGTATTTCTACGAGCAGTACTTC. Residues: CASSLEGYFYEQYF.

This clonotype was seen a few times. The chain combines TRBV12-3 or TRBV12-4 with TRBJ1-5, with 8 bases identical to TRBD1. With V trimmed by 4 bases and J by 6 bases, 8 bases remained unmatched. The CDR3 loop spans 15 amino acids. The CDR3 DNA reads as TGTGCCAGCAGTTCTCCGACAGGGGTTACTCAGCCCCAGCATTTT. Amino acid sequence: CASSSPTGVTQPQHF.

This chain uses TRBV3-1 with TRBJ2-1; TRBD2 agrees at 9 bases. The CDR3 is 14 residues long. Germline CDR1 is LGHDT and CDR2 is YNNKEL (reference sequence). Trimming removed 5 bases from V and 9 bases from J; junction bases left unmatched: 8. The CDR3 here is CASSARTSEREQFF. CDR3 DNA sequence: TGTGCCAGCAGCGCCCGGACTAGCGAGCGTGAGCAGTTCTTC.

This clonotype was seen a handful of times. The chain combines TRBV6-1 with TRBJ1-2; perhaps TRBD1 as D (5 bases). V was shortened by 6 bases and J by 4 bases, with 9 bases between the two germline ends. The CDR3 runs 12 residues. Per germline, CDR1 MNHNS and CDR2 SASEGT. The CDR3 reads CASRQGAYGYTF. In DNA, the CDR3 is TGTGCCAGCAGGCAGGGAGCCTATGGCTACACCTTC.

This clonotype showed up just a few times. The J gene is TRBJ2-2, the V gene TRBV24-1; no clear D. The CDR3 length is 12 residues. Between the trimmed V and J ends, which lost 7 bases and 5 bases, there was a span of 7 bases. Germline V gene data show CDR1 as KGHDR and CDR2 as SFDVKD. The chain's CDR3 is CATRQPTGELFF. CDR3 DNA: TGTGCCACCAGACAGCCTACCGGGGAGCTGTTTTTT.

This clonotype was detected a few times. The chain is built from TRBV11-2 and TRBJ2-3; 8 bases agree with TRBD2. V trimming: 1 base; J trimming: 4 bases; junction bases outside the gene matches: 7. The germline V gene encodes CDR1 SGHAT and CDR2 FQNNGV. This CDR3 is built from 16 residues. In DNA, the CDR3 is TGTGCCAGCAGCTTAGCGGGGACTAGTCGGCCAGATACGCAGTATTTT. It is translated as CASSLAGTSRPDTQYF.